Presented here are 9 T cell receptor beta chains from one specimen sequenced in a study of T cells in Graves' hyperthyroidism and ophthalmopathy. Amplified regions were TCR beta CDR3 sequences from RNA transcripts. Carried out on the TCR CDR3, a first-round RT-PCR used the HTBI primer set. One entry per CDR3 protein, called by TCRdb with MiXCR from the multiplex PCR reads. The table records around 450,000 distinct CDR3 sequences, around 15% of them present only once. The specimen was blood. Every receptor here comes from a woman between 18 and 30 years old with Graves' hyperthyroidism.

This clonotype was counted between two and nine times. At one boundary the junction diverges from the germline segment, which might be a read error. V usage is TRBV18 and J usage is TRBJ2-1; D is unclear. Germline V gene data show CDR1 as KGHSH and CDR2 as LQKENI. The CDR3 loop spans 13 amino acids. CDR3 sequence (DNA): TGTGCCGGCTCACCACCTTCTTACAATGAGCAGTTCTTC. It is translated as CAGSPPSYNEQFF.

In its sample, this clonotype was seen many times. The chain couples TRBV7-9 to TRBJ2-7; D is possibly TRBD1 (6 bases). Trimming left V 1 base short and J 4 bases short, with 11 bases between. Per germline, CDR1 SEHNR and CDR2 FQNEAQ (reference sequence). There are 14 residues in the CDR3. CDR3 sequence: CASSLVLGAYEQYF. The CDR3, as DNA: TGTGCCAGCAGCTTAGTTCTGGGGGCATACGAGCAGTACTTC. Complete variable domain (other parts from reference TRBV7-9 and TRBJ2-7): DTGVSQNPRHKITKRGQNVTFRCDPISEHNRLYWYRQTLGQGPEFLTYFQNEAQLEKSRLLSDRFSAERPKGSFSTLEIQRTEQGDSAMYLCASSLVLGAYEQYFGPGTRLTVT.

The rearrangement uses TRBV2 and TRBJ2-7, with D possibly matching TRBD2 (5 bases). The V gene lost 5 bases and the J gene lost 7 bases, with 12 bases spanning the gap. CDR1 and CDR2 from the germline V gene are SNHLY and FYNNEI. There are 12 residues in the CDR3. CDR3 residues: CASSHGEREQYF. The CDR3 bases are TGTGCCAGCAGTCACGGGGAAAGGGAGCAGTACTTC. Based on the CDR3 plus reference TRBV2 and TRBJ2-7, the full variable domain is EPEVTQTPSHQVTQMGQEVILRCVPISNHLYFYWYRQILGQKVEFLVSFYNNEISEKSEIFDDQFSVERPDGSNFTLKIRSTKLEDSAMYFCASSHGEREQYFGPGTRLTVT.

The genes are TRBV6-2 or TRBV6-3 and TRBJ2-7; D is possibly TRBD2 (6 bases). Germline-derived CDR1 and CDR2 are MNHEY and SVGEGT. This CDR3 spans 14 amino acids. V was shortened by 5 bases and J by 4 bases, with 15 bases between the two germline ends. CDR3 sequence: CASSAATAGYEQYF. CDR3 coding DNA: TGTGCCAGCAGTGCGGCAACGGCGGGGTACGAGCAGTACTTC.

This clonotype came up a few times. This rearrangement joins TRBV9 to TRBJ2-2; D is ambiguous. CDR3 length: 15 amino acids. V lost 0 bases, J lost 5 bases, and 11 bases lay in between. The germline V gene has CDR1 SGDLS and CDR2 YYNGEE. The CDR3 spells CASSVGALQTGELFF. CDR3 in DNA: TGTGCCAGCAGCGTAGGCGCTTTACAAACCGGGGAGCTGTTTTTT.

A note on this clonotype: A single base separates this from a much larger clone, so it may be a read error. The chain is built from TRBV7-8 and TRBJ2-1; D unresolved. In germline, CDR1 is SGHVS, CDR2 FQNEAQ. The CDR3 sequence is 14 residues long. V was clipped by 4 bases and J by 8 bases, with 15 bases between them. CDR3 sequence: CASSSDLGFDEQFF. Here the CDR3 DNA reads TGTGCCAGCAGCTCAGACCTTGGGTTCGATGAGCAGTTCTTC. Variable domain in full (rest from reference TRBV7-8 and TRBJ2-1): GAGVSQSPRYKVAKRGQDVALRCDPISGHVSLFWYQQALGQGPEFLTYFQNEAQLDKSGLPSDRFFAERPEGSVSTLKIQRTQQEDSAVYLCASSSDLGFDEQFFGPGTRLTVL.

This clonotype was counted many times. The chain combines TRBV6-1 with TRBJ1-1; no clear D. V was clipped by 4 bases and J by 2 bases, with 17 bases between them. Germline values: CDR1 MNHNS, CDR2 SASEGT. The CDR3 length is 16 residues. The CDR3 loop reads CASSGTPPSPNTEAFF. As DNA, the CDR3 is TGTGCCAGCAGTGGCACGCCCCCCAGTCCCAACACTGAAGCTTTCTTT.

This clonotype was recorded at least ten times. V gene TRBV5-1 combines with J gene TRBJ1-2; TRBD1 matches 9 bases. Germline loops: CDR1 SGHRS, CDR2 YFSETQ. CDR3 length: 17 amino acids. Trimming cost V 2 bases and J 4 bases; bases outside gene matches: 12. CDR3 in DNA: TGCGCCAGCAGCTTTGACGGAACAGGGGGCGTCGGCTATGGCTACACCTTC. Protein product: CASSFDGTGGVGYGYTF.

This clonotype was seen at least ten times. The rearrangement joins TRBV28 to TRBJ2-1; D uncertain. The CDR3 is 12 residues long. Germline CDR1 is MDHEN and CDR2 is SYDVKM. Deletions cut 4 bases from V and 8 bases from J, with 9 bases between. For the CDR3, the DNA is TGTGCCAGCAGTTGGAACCAGGATGAGCAGTTCTTC. Amino acids: CASSWNQDEQFF.